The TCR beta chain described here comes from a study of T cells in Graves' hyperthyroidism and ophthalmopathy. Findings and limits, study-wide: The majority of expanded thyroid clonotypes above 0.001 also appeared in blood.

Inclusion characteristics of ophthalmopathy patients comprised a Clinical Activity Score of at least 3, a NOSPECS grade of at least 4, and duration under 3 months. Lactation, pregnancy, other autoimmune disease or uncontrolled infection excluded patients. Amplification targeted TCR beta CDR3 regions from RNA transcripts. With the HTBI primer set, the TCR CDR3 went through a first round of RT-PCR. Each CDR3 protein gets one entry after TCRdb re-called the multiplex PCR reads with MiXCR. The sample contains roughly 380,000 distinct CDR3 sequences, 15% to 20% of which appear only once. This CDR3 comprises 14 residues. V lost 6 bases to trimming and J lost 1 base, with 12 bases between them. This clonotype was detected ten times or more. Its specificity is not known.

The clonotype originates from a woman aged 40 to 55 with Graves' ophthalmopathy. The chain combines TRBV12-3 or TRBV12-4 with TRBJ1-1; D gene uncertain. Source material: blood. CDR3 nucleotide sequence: TGTGCCAGCAGCCAGAAGGGTGGGAACACTGAAGCTTTCTTT. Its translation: CASSQKGGNTEAFF.